This T cell receptor beta chain is drawn from a study of blood T cell repertoires in COVID-19. Across the study: Samples taken during acute and convalescent COVID-19 were collected in the United States, Italy and Spain. T cells, B-cell-depleted T cells, or PBMCs provided the cDNA or gDNA that served as material.

The repertoire was sequenced with immunoSEQ multiplex PCR; TCRdb's copy has only in-frame clones and lacks some. Here the sample spans tens of thousands of clones, approximately 95% being singletons. The germline V gene encodes CDR1 LGHNA and CDR2 YNFKEQ. Trimming removed 7 bases from V and 3 bases from J; junction bases left unmatched: 8. The CDR3 is 15 amino acids. The receptor was isolated from a man aged 65 to 79 with active COVID-19. The material sequenced was peripheral blood. J is TRBJ1-3 and V is TRBV4-2, with 8 bases aligning to TRBD1. This chain's CDR3 is CASKSVDRDGNTIYF. CDR3 bases: TGTGCCAGCAAAAGTGTGGACAGGGATGGAAACACCATATATTTT.